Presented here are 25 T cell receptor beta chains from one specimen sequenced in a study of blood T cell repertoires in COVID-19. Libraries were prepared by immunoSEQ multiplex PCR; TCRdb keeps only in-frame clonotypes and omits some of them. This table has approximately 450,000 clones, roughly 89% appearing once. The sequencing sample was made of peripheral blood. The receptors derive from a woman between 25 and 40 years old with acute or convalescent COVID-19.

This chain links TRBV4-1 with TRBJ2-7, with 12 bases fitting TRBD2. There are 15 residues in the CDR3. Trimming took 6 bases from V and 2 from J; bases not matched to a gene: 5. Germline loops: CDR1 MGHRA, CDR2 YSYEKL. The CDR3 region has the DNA TGCGCCAGCAGTCTCGGACTAGCGGGGACCTACGAGCAGTACTTC. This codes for CASSLGLAGTYEQYF.

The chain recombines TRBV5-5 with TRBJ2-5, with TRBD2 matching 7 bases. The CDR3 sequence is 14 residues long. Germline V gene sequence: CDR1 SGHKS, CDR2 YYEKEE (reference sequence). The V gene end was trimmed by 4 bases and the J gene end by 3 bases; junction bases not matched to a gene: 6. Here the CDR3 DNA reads TGTGCCAGCAGCCGCCGAGGACTAGAAGAGACCCAGTACTTC. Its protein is CASSRRGLEETQYF.

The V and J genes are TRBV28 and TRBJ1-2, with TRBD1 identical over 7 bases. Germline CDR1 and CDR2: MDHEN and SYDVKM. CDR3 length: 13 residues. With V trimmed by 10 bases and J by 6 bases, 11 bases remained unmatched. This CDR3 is CATTQGVQNGYTF. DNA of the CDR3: TGTGCCACCACCCAGGGGGTTCAAAATGGCTACACCTTC.

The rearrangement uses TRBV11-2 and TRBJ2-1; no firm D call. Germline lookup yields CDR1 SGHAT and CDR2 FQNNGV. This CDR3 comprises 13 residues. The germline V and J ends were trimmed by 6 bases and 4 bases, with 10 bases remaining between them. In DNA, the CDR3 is TGTGCCAGCAGACCACAGTCTTACAATGAGCAGTTCTTC. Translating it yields CASRPQSYNEQFF.

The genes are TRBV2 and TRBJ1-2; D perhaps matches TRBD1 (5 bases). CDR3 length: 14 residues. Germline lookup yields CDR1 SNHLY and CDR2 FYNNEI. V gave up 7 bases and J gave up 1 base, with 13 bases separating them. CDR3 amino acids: CASTDTDSNYGYTF. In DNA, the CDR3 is TGTGCCAGCACCGACACCGACAGTAACTATGGCTACACCTTC.

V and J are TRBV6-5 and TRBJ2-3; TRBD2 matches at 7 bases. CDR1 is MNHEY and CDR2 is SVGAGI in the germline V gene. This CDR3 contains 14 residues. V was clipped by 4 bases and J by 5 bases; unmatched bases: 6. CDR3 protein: CASSFSGVQDTQYF. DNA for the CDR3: TGTGCCAGCAGTTTCAGCGGGGTCCAAGATACGCAGTATTTT.

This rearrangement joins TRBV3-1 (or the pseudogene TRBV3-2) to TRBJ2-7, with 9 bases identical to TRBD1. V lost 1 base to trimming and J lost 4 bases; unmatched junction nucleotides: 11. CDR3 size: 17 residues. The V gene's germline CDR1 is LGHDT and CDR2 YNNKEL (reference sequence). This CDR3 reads CASSQGLPGQGLYEQYF. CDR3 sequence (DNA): TGTGCCAGCAGCCAAGGCCTCCCCGGACAGGGGTTGTACGAGCAGTACTTC.

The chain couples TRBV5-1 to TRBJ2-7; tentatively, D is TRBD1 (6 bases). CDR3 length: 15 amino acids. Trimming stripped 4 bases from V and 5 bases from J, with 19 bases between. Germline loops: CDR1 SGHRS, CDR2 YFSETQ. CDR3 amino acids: CASSEGHRLGNEQYF. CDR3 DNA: TGCGCCAGCAGCGAGGGACATAGACTCGGAAACGAGCAGTACTTC.

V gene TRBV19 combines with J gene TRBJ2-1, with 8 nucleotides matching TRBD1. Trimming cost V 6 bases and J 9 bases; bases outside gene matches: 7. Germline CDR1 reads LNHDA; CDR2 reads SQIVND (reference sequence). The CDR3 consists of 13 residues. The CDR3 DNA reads TGTGCCAGTAGGCTGGACAGGGTTGGTGAGCAGTTCTTC. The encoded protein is CASRLDRVGEQFF.

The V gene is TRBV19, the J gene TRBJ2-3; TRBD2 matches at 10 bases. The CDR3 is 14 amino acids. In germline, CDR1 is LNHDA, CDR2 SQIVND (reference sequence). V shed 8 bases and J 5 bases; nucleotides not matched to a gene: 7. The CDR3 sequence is CASVAGGAGDTQYF. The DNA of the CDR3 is TGTGCCAGTGTAGCGGGGGGAGCTGGAGATACGCAGTATTTT.

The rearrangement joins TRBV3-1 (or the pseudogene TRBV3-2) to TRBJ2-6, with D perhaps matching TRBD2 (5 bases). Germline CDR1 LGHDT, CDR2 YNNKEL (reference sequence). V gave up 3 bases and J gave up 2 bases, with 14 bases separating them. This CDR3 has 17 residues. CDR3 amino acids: CASSQRAEPTGANVLTF. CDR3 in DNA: TGTGCCAGCAGCCAGAGGGCAGAACCGACTGGGGCCAACGTCCTGACTTTC.

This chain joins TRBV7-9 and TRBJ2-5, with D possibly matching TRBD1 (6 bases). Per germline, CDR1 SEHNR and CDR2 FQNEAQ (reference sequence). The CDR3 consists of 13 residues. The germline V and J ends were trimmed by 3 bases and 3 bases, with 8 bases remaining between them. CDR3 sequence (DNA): TGTGCCAGCAGCTTTGAGGGGGAAGAGACCCAGTACTTC. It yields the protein CASSFEGEETQYF.

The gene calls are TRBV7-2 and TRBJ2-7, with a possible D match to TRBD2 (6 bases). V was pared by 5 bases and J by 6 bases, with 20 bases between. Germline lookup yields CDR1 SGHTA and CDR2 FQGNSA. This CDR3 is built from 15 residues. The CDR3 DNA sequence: TGTGCCAGCAGCCCATCGACTAGGGATGCATCCGAGCAGTACTTC. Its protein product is CASSPSTRDASEQYF. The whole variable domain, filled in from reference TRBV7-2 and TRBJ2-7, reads GAGVSQSPSNKVTEKGKDVELRCDPISGHTALYWYRQSLGQGLEFLIYFQGNSAPDKSGLPSDRFSAERTGGSVSTLTIQRTQQEDSAVYLCASSPSTRDASEQYFGPGTRLTVT.

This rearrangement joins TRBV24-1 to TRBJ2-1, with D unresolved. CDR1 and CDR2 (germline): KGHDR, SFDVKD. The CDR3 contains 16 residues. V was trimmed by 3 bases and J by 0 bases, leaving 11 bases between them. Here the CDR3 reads CATSDQTESSYNEQFF. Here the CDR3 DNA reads TGTGCCACCAGTGATCAGACTGAAAGCTCCTACAATGAGCAGTTCTTC.

The CDR3 DNA sequence: TGCGCCAGCAGCTTAAGACTAGCGGCTAACACAGATACGCAGTATTTT. Its protein product is CASSLRLAANTDTQYF. The chain combines TRBV5-1 with TRBJ2-3, with TRBD2 identical over 9 bases. From germline, CDR1 is SGHRS and CDR2 YFSETQ. The length of the CDR3 is 16 residues. J was trimmed by 2 bases and V by 2 bases; bases with no gene match: 6.

Written as DNA, the CDR3 is TGTGCCAGCAGGCCTACAGTGTATGGCTACACCTTC. It specifies CASRPTVYGYTF. The V gene is TRBV2, the J gene TRBJ1-2; D uncertain. There are 12 residues in the CDR3. V was cut by 6 bases and J by 5 bases, with 10 bases left in between. Per germline, CDR1 SNHLY and CDR2 FYNNEI.

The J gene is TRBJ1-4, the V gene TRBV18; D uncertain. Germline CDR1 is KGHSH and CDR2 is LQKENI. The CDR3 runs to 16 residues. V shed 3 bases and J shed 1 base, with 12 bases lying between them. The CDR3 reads CASSPDQVGTNEKLFF. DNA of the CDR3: TGTGCCAGCTCACCTGACCAGGTCGGAACTAATGAAAAACTGTTTTTT.

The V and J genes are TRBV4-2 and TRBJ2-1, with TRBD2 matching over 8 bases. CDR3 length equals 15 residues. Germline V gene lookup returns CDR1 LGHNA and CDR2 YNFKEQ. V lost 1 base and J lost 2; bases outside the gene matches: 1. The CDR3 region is CASSQGGGPYNEQFF. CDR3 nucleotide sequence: TGTGCCAGCAGCCAAGGCGGGGGGCCCTACAATGAGCAGTTCTTC.

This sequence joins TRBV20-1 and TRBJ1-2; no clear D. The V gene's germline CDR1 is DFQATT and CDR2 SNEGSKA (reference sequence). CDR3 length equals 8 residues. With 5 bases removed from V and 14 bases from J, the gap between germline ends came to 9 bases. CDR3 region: CSAGKWTF. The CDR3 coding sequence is TGCAGTGCTGGCAAGTGGACCTTC.

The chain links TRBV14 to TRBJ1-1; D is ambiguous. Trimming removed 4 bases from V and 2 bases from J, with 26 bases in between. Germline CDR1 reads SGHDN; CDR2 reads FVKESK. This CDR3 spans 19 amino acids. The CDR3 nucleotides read TGTGCCAGCAGCCCCCCCTGGTCGTTTCCCGACACTCTAAACACTGAAGCTTTCTTT. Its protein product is CASSPPWSFPDTLNTEAFF.

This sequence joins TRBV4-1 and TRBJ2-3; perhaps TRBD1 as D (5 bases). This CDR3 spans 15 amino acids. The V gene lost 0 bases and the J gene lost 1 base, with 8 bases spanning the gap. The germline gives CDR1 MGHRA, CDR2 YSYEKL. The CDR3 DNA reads TGCGCCAGCAGCCAAGACTGGACACGCACAGATACGCAGTATTTT. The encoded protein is CASSQDWTRTDTQYF.

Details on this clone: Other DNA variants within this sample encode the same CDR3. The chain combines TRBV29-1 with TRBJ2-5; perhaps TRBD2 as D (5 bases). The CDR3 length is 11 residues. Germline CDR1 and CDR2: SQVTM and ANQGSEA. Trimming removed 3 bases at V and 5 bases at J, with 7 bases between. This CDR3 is CSVDSGETQYF. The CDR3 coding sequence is TGCAGCGTTGATTCGGGGGAGACCCAGTACTTC.

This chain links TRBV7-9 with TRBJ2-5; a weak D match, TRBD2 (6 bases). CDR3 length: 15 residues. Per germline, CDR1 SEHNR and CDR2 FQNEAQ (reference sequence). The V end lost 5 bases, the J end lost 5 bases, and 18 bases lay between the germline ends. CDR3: CASSPLGREGETQYF. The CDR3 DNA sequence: TGTGCCAGCAGCCCCCTCGGGCGGGAAGGGGAGACCCAGTACTTC.

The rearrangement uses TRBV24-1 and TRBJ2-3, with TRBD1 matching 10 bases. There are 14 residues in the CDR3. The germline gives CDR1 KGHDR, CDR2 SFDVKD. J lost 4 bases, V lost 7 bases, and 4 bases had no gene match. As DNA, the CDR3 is TGTGCCACCAGCGGGACAGGGGTGTCAGATACGCAGTATTTT. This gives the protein CATSGTGVSDTQYF.

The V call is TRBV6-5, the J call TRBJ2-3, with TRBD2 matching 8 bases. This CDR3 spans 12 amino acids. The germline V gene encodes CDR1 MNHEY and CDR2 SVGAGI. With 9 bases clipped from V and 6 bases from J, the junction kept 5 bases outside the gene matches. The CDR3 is CASSGGPDTQYF. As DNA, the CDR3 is TGTGCCAGTTCGGGGGGGCCTGATACGCAGTATTTT.